The 26 T cell receptor beta chains below all came from one sample that was sequenced in a study of blood T cell repertoires in COVID-19. The data were produced by immunoSEQ multiplex PCR, yet TCRdb's version contains in-frame clones alone and is incomplete. The sample includes roughly 79,000 clones, around 83% of them seen just once. The sequenced material came from peripheral blood. Receptors originate from a man aged 50 to 59 with acute or convalescent COVID-19.

This clone was seen a single time. In DNA form, the CDR3 reads TGCGCCAGCACCCGACAGGGGATCACAGATACGCAGTATTTT. It specifies CASTRQGITDTQYF. This chain connects TRBV5-1 to TRBJ2-3; 8 positions match TRBD1. The CDR3 covers 14 residues. Germline V gives CDR1 SGHRS, CDR2 YFSETQ. V shed 6 bases and J 2 bases; nucleotides not matched to a gene: 5.

The rearrangement joins TRBV13 to TRBJ2-7; no clear D. From germline, CDR1 is PRHDT and CDR2 FYEKMQ (reference sequence). V lost 2 bases and J 7 bases, leaving 9 bases between the germline ends. The CDR3 sequence is 12 residues long. The CDR3: CASSLTPGEQYF. The CDR3 coding sequence is TGTGCCAGCAGCTTAACCCCGGGTGAGCAGTACTTC.

As concerns this clone: The sample holds other DNA sequences that translate to the same CDR3. The chain has TRBV4-1 and TRBJ2-1, with TRBD2 matching 10 bases. Per germline, CDR1 MGHRA and CDR2 YSYEKL. The V and J ends lost 1 base and 0 bases, in that order; junction bases with no gene match: 3. CDR3 length: 17 amino acids. The DNA of the CDR3 is TGCGCCAGCAGCCAAGGGTCTAGCGGGAGCTCCTACAATGAGCAGTTCTTC. This sequence encodes CASSQGSSGSSYNEQFF.

The genes are TRBV5-8 and TRBJ2-1; perhaps TRBD1 as D (6 bases). The CDR3 length is 13 residues. Trimming took 4 bases from V and 9 from J, leaving 14 bases between them. CDR1 and CDR2 from the germline V gene are SGHTS and YDEGEE. The CDR3 region is CASSTNRATEQFF. CDR3 nucleotide sequence: TGTGCCAGCAGCACAAACAGGGCGACTGAGCAGTTCTTC.

This clone has just a few counts. The J gene is TRBJ1-6, the V gene TRBV19; 7 nucleotides align to TRBD1. Per the germline V gene, CDR1 is LNHDA and CDR2 is SQIVND (reference sequence). The J segment lost 7 bases and the V segment lost 3 bases, leaving 6 bases of the junction unmatched. The CDR3 runs to 15 residues. The CDR3 coding sequence is TGTGCCAGTAGTATTAAGGGACAGCAGAATTCACCCCTCCACTTT. Translation: CASSIKGQQNSPLHF.

The V gene is TRBV3-1 (or the pseudogene TRBV3-2), the J gene TRBJ1-5, with 7 bases matching TRBD1. The J segment lost 3 bases and the V segment lost 3 bases, leaving 2 bases of the junction unmatched. The germline gives CDR1 LGHDT, CDR2 YNNKEL (reference sequence). The length of the CDR3 is 14 residues. This CDR3 reads CASSQTGFNQPQHF. The DNA of the CDR3 is TGTGCCAGCAGCCAGACAGGGTTCAATCAGCCCCAGCATTTT.

The rearrangement links TRBV7-9 to TRBJ2-1; D ambiguous. The length of the CDR3 is 10 residues. Per the germline V gene, CDR1 is SEHNR and CDR2 is FQNEAQ (reference sequence). Trimming shortened V by 5 bases and J by 8 bases, and 4 bases separated the two germline ends. CDR3: CASSLDEQFF. The CDR3 DNA follows: TGTGCCAGCAGCCTTGATGAGCAGTTCTTC.

The chain links TRBV10-3 to TRBJ1-4; D is unclear. Germline values: CDR1 ENHRY, CDR2 SYGVKD. Trimming stripped 3 bases from V and 3 bases from J, with 11 bases between. The CDR3 extends over 15 amino acids. CDR3 amino acids: CAISDGRTPNEKLFF. Here the CDR3 DNA reads TGTGCCATCAGTGACGGGAGGACCCCTAATGAAAAACTGTTTTTT.

The chain has TRBV28 and TRBJ1-1; D possibly corresponds to TRBD1 (6 bases). V was shortened by 4 bases and J by 8 bases, with 14 bases between the two germline ends. CDR3 length: 13 residues. CDR1 MDHEN and CDR2 SYDVKM come from the germline V gene. The CDR3 nucleotides read TGTGCCAGCAGTTGGGGGCCCGGCACCGAAGCTTTCTTT. Residues: CASSWGPGTEAFF.

This chain links TRBV3-1 (or the pseudogene TRBV3-2) with TRBJ1-1; D gene ambiguous. Germline CDR1 reads LGHDT; CDR2 reads YNNKEL (reference sequence). V dropped 4 bases and J dropped 1 base, with 13 bases sitting between them. The CDR3 runs 15 residues. CDR3 residues: CASSPPGMANTEAFF. The CDR3 bases are TGTGCCAGCAGCCCCCCAGGTATGGCGAACACTGAAGCTTTCTTT.

J is TRBJ2-1 and V is TRBV3-1 (or the pseudogene TRBV3-2); 7 nucleotides align to TRBD2. The CDR3 is 13 residues long. J was trimmed by 6 bases and V by 5 bases; bases with no gene match: 4. Germline CDR1 reads LGHDT; CDR2 reads YNNKEL (reference sequence). CDR3 in DNA: TGTGCCAGCAGCGGGACTACCGGCAATGAGCAGTTCTTC. This codes for CASSGTTGNEQFF.

The chain combines TRBV28 with TRBJ2-1; 14 nucleotides match TRBD2. This CDR3 region has 15 residues. Trimming cost V 6 bases and J 9 bases; bases outside gene matches: 7. Germline CDR1 MDHEN, CDR2 SYDVKM. Here the CDR3 reads CASRSGTSGSIEQFF. The CDR3 DNA is TGTGCCAGCAGGTCCGGGACTAGCGGGAGTATTGAGCAGTTCTTC.

The chain has TRBV7-9 and TRBJ2-3; no definite D call. This CDR3 has 13 amino acids. The germline V and J ends were trimmed by 4 bases and 4 bases, with 9 bases remaining between them. Germline CDR1 SEHNR, CDR2 FQNEAQ (reference sequence). CDR3 residues: CASSSPQADTQYF. The CDR3 bases are TGTGCCAGCAGCTCTCCCCAGGCAGATACGCAGTATTTT. Combining the CDR3 with reference TRBV7-9 and TRBJ2-3 gives the whole variable domain DTGVSQNPRHKITKRGQNVTFRCDPISEHNRLYWYRQTLGQGPEFLTYFQNEAQLEKSRLLSDRFSAERPKGSFSTLEIQRTEQGDSAMYLCASSSPQADTQYFGPGTRLTVL.

This clone showed up just once. The J gene is TRBJ2-1, the V gene TRBV7-2; 13 bases line up with TRBD2. The germline V gene has CDR1 SGHTA and CDR2 FQGNSA. The CDR3 runs to 14 residues. The V segment lost 5 bases and the J segment 10 bases; nucleotides outside the gene matches: 5. CDR3 protein: CASSQLTSGREQFF. The CDR3 DNA reads TGTGCCAGCAGCCAGCTGACTAGCGGGAGGGAGCAGTTCTTC.

This clone was found once. The chain joins TRBV5-1 to TRBJ2-7; TRBD1 agrees at 7 bases. The CDR3 sequence is 13 residues long. Trimming removed 4 bases from V and 5 bases from J; junction bases left unmatched: 6. Per the germline V gene, CDR1 is SGHRS and CDR2 is YFSETQ. The CDR3 reads CASSAQGSHEQYF. For the CDR3, the DNA is TGCGCCAGCAGCGCACAGGGGTCCCACGAGCAGTACTTC.

This clone occurred once. This chain uses TRBV6-1 with TRBJ2-5, with 10 bases that match TRBD2. J lost 2 bases, V lost 4 bases, and 7 bases had no gene match. The CDR3 covers 16 residues. CDR1 MNHNS and CDR2 SASEGT come from the germline V gene. The CDR3 DNA reads TGTGCCAGCAGTGGCGTAGCGGGGGGACAGCAAGAGACCCAGTACTTC. Protein: CASSGVAGGQQETQYF.

The chain recombines TRBV19 with TRBJ1-1; 8 nucleotides match TRBD1. The junction had 2 bases not matched to a gene; V was cut back by 3 bases and J by 2 bases. CDR3 size: 14 residues. Per the germline V gene, CDR1 is LNHDA and CDR2 is SQIVND (reference sequence). The CDR3 is CASSITGGNTEAFF. CDR3 nucleotide sequence: TGTGCCAGTAGTATTACAGGGGGAAACACTGAAGCTTTCTTT.

This chain joins TRBV7-9 and TRBJ2-7; TRBD1 might be the D (6 bases). Germline CDR1 is SEHNR and CDR2 is FQNEAQ (reference sequence). Deletions cut 5 bases from V and 3 bases from J, with 14 bases between. The CDR3 length is 14 residues. The CDR3 loop reads CASSTAGTSYEQYF. The DNA of the CDR3 is TGTGCCAGCAGCACCGCCGGGACAAGCTACGAGCAGTACTTC.

The rearrangement uses TRBV9 and TRBJ1-5; D perhaps matches TRBD1 (6 bases). V gave up 4 bases and J gave up 0 bases, with 11 bases separating them. This CDR3 has 15 amino acids. Germline lookup yields CDR1 SGDLS and CDR2 YYNGEE. The CDR3 here is CASSLTGISNQPQHF. DNA of the CDR3: TGTGCCAGCAGCCTTACAGGGATTAGCAATCAGCCCCAGCATTTT.

The V call is TRBV24-1, the J call TRBJ2-1; D gene uncertain. V was clipped by 1 base and J by 5 bases, with 2 bases between them. From germline, CDR1 is KGHDR and CDR2 SFDVKD. The CDR3 is 12 residues long. In DNA form, the CDR3 reads TGTGCCACCAGTGATTTCGACAATGAGCAGTTCTTC. This encodes CATSDFDNEQFF.

V and J are TRBV7-2 and TRBJ2-2, with D tentatively TRBD1 (5 bases). The germline V gene has CDR1 SGHTA and CDR2 FQGNSA. The CDR3 runs to 14 residues. The V end lost 2 bases, the J end lost 2 bases, and 6 bases lay between the germline ends. CDR3: CASSLQGNTGELFF. In DNA, the CDR3 is TGTGCCAGCAGCTTACAGGGTAACACCGGGGAGCTGTTTTTT.

The V gene is TRBV7-2, the J gene TRBJ1-2; TRBD1 matches at 8 bases. Per the germline V gene, CDR1 is SGHTA and CDR2 is FQGNSA. The length of the CDR3 is 14 residues. Unmatched junction bases numbered 5, after V lost 3 bases and J lost 5 bases. The chain's CDR3 is CASSLQGAGYGYTF. Here the CDR3 DNA reads TGTGCCAGCAGCTTGCAGGGGGCCGGGTATGGCTACACCTTC.

The chain recombines TRBV11-3 with TRBJ2-2, with D perhaps TRBD1 (6 bases). Germline-derived CDR1 and CDR2 are SGHNT and YENEEA. V lost 0 bases and J 1 base, leaving 9 bases between the germline ends. There are 16 residues in the CDR3. The CDR3: CASSLDGQMNTGELFF. CDR3 nucleotides: TGTGCCAGCAGCTTAGATGGACAGATGAACACCGGGGAGCTGTTTTTT.

The chain recombines TRBV5-1 with TRBJ2-5; D is uncertain. V gave up 2 bases and J gave up 1 base, with 6 bases separating them. The CDR3 extends over 13 amino acids. CDR1 is SGHRS, CDR2 YFSETQ, per germline. CDR3 loop: CASSFRGQETQYF. The CDR3 DNA is TGCGCCAGCAGCTTCAGAGGCCAAGAGACCCAGTACTTC. The full variable domain, rest sourced from reference TRBV5-1 and TRBJ2-5, is KAGVTQTPRYLIKTRGQQVTLSCSPISGHRSVSWYQQTPGQGLQFLFEYFSETQRNKGNFPGRFSGRQFSNSRSEMNVSTLELGDSALYLCASSFRGQETQYFGPGTRLLVL.

This chain links TRBV5-1 with TRBJ2-3; TRBD1 matches 7 bases. Trimming at V came to 4 bases and at J to 2 bases, leaving 4 bases not matched to a gene. There are 14 residues in the CDR3. Germline CDR1 SGHRS, CDR2 YFSETQ. CDR3 sequence (DNA): TGCGCCAGCAGCGGGGGACAGAACACAGATACGCAGTATTTT. Translating gives CASSGGQNTDTQYF.

The chain has TRBV4-3 and TRBJ2-4; TRBD1 might be the D (5 bases). Germline V gene data show CDR1 as LGHNA and CDR2 as YSLEER. V was clipped by 0 bases and J by 12 bases, with 9 bases between them. CDR3 length: 12 residues. As DNA, the CDR3 is TGCGCCAGCAGCCAAGATAGGGGTTCTCAGTACTTC. Amino acid sequence: CASSQDRGSQYF.